A single sample is the source of the 15 T cell receptor beta chains below, sequenced in a study of shared clonotypes between healthy human individuals (dated by TCRdb to about 2020). Library construction relied on the immunoSEQ multiplex PCR assay. Imported from immuneACCESS, the table was reduced by TCRdb to in-frame sequences with V and J called. These copies leave out some clones; in studies compared against another copy, an unresolved V gene accounts for under half, and the cause of the remainder is not known. The sample yields about 470,000 clones; 75% to 85% were counted once. The top ten hold roughly 13% of the sample. The sample was PBMCs. The receptors here all came from a woman aged 40-49 years in good health. Some clones in this sample may be carry-over from other donors' samples.

The V and J genes are TRBV6-5 and TRBJ2-7; TRBD2 matches 7 bases. V trimming: 2 bases; J trimming: 7 bases; junction bases outside the gene matches: 11. The CDR3 has 15 amino acids. Germline V lookup: CDR1 MNHEY, CDR2 SVGAGI. The CDR3 is CASSYSRLASGEQYF. The CDR3 nucleotides read TGTGCCAGCAGTTACAGCAGACTAGCCTCCGGGGAGCAGTACTTC.

This sequence joins TRBV2 and TRBJ2-7; 8 nucleotides align to TRBD1. Trimming took 5 bases from V and 3 from J; bases not matched to a gene: 6. The CDR3 contains 14 residues. The germline V gene encodes CDR1 SNHLY and CDR2 FYNNEI. The CDR3 coding sequence is TGTGCCAGCAGTCGGGACAGGACGCACTACGAGCAGTACTTC. Translated: CASSRDRTHYEQYF.

CDR3 sequence reads: CASSLVTSGSNQPQHF. The CDR3 DNA follows: TGTGCCAGCAGCTTAGTTACGTCAGGATCCAATCAGCCCCAGCATTTT. The chain couples TRBV7-9 to TRBJ1-5; D is uncertain. Germline V gene data show CDR1 as SEHNR and CDR2 as FQNEAQ (reference sequence). With 1 base removed from V and 3 bases from J, the gap between germline ends came to 13 bases. The CDR3 runs 16 residues. The full variable domain, rest sourced from reference TRBV7-9 and TRBJ1-5, is DTGVSQNPRHKITKRGQNVTFRCDPISEHNRLYWYRQTLGQGPEFLTYFQNEAQLEKSRLLSDRFSAERPKGSFSTLEIQRTEQGDSAMYLCASSLVTSGSNQPQHFGDGTRLSIL.

The V gene is TRBV27, the J gene TRBJ1-1; no clear D. This CDR3 has 15 amino acids. V shed 3 bases and J shed 3 bases, with 14 bases lying between them. Germline values: CDR1 MNHEY, CDR2 SMNVEV (reference sequence). The CDR3: CASSLTDPGDTEAFF. The CDR3 DNA is TGTGCCAGCAGTTTGACGGACCCGGGAGACACTGAAGCTTTCTTT.

The chain carries TRBV27 and TRBJ2-2; D is uncertain. The CDR3 spans 16 residues. Per the germline V gene, CDR1 is MNHEY and CDR2 is SMNVEV (reference sequence). Between the trimmed V and J ends, which lost 1 base and 1 base, there was a span of 10 bases. The CDR3 here is CASSLFGYLNTGELFF. The CDR3 DNA sequence: TGTGCCAGCAGTTTATTCGGGTATTTGAACACCGGGGAGCTGTTTTTT.

The V gene is TRBV28, the J gene TRBJ2-7, with D perhaps matching TRBD2 (5 bases). The CDR3 contains 14 residues. Germline V gene lookup returns CDR1 MDHEN and CDR2 SYDVKM. Trimming removed 6 bases at V and 3 bases at J, with 15 bases between. CDR3 loop: CASSPQAGYYEQYF. For the CDR3, the DNA is TGTGCCAGCAGCCCCCAGGCGGGTTACTACGAGCAGTACTTC.

This chain links TRBV10-1 with TRBJ1-5, with TRBD1 as a possible D gene (5 bases). The CDR3 totals 15 residues. Germline V gene data show CDR1 as WNHNN and CDR2 as SYGVQD (reference sequence). Trimming took 6 bases from V and 3 from J, leaving 15 bases between them. The CDR3 here is CASRIVRGVNQPQHF. The CDR3 coding sequence is TGCGCCAGCAGGATTGTCCGGGGCGTCAATCAGCCCCAGCATTTT.

The CDR3 spells CASSLQGGGETQYF. CDR3 bases: TGTGCCAGCAGCTTACAAGGGGGCGGGGAGACCCAGTACTTC. The chain has TRBV11-2 and TRBJ2-5, with 7 bases fitting TRBD1. Losses at the gene ends were 2 bases for V and 5 bases for J; bases not matched to a gene: 5. The CDR3 runs 14 residues. CDR1 is SGHAT, CDR2 FQNNGV, per germline. The whole variable domain, filled in from reference TRBV11-2 and TRBJ2-5, reads EAGVAQSPRYKIIEKRQSVAFWCNPISGHATLYWYQQILGQGPKLLIQFQNNGVVDDSQLPKDRFSAERLKGVDSTLKIQPAKLEDSAVYLCASSLQGGGETQYFGPGTRLLVL.

The V and J genes are TRBV28 and TRBJ2-3, with TRBD2 matching over 7 bases. This CDR3 is 10 amino acids long. In germline, CDR1 is MDHEN, CDR2 SYDVKM. Trimming took 5 bases from V and 12 from J; bases not matched to a gene: 2. CDR3 DNA sequence: TGTGCCAGCAGTCAGCGGGAACAGTATTTT. It translates to CASSQREQYF.

The chain joins TRBV28 to TRBJ2-7; TRBD1 agrees at 7 bases. V gave up 5 bases and J gave up 6 bases; unmatched junction bases: 10. Germline V gene data show CDR1 as MDHEN and CDR2 as SYDVKM. The CDR3 has 14 residues. The CDR3 loop reads CASSQTGSSGEQYF. The CDR3 bases are TGTGCCAGCAGTCAGACAGGGAGCTCGGGCGAGCAGTACTTC.

Of note for this clone: This sample includes further DNA sequences coding for the same CDR3. The chain employs TRBV10-2 and TRBJ1-1; no clear D. V lost 4 bases and J lost 2, with 5 bases in between. Looked up from germline, CDR1 is WSHSY and CDR2 is SAAADI. The CDR3 sequence is 12 residues long. CDR3 coding DNA: TGCGCCAGCAGTGTAGGTAACACTGAAGCTTTCTTT. As protein: CASSVGNTEAFF.

The chain carries TRBV19 and TRBJ1-1; the D gene is possibly TRBD1 (5 bases). Germline CDR1 reads LNHDA; CDR2 reads SQIVND (reference sequence). Between the trimmed V and J ends, which lost 6 bases and 6 bases, there was a span of 14 bases. The CDR3 spans 13 residues. In nucleotides, the CDR3 is TGTGCCAGTAGGGGGACTACTAGCGCTGAAGCTTTCTTT. Its translation is CASRGTTSAEAFF.

This clone has just a few counts. This chain joins TRBV5-1 and TRBJ2-7; D perhaps matches TRBD2 (5 bases). Germline V lookup: CDR1 SGHRS, CDR2 YFSETQ. CDR3 length: 14 amino acids. V was pared by 2 bases and J by 1 base, with 10 bases between. CDR3 loop: CASSFGVQSYEQYF. Here the CDR3 DNA reads TGCGCCAGCAGCTTCGGGGTACAGTCCTACGAGCAGTACTTC.

This chain uses TRBV7-2 with TRBJ2-3; no reliable D call. V was pared by 6 bases and J by 6 bases, with 13 bases between. The CDR3 spans 13 residues. Germline values: CDR1 SGHTA, CDR2 FQGNSA. The CDR3 spells CASRRPPSDTQYF. As DNA, the CDR3 is TGTGCCAGCAGGCGTCCGCCGTCTGATACGCAGTATTTT.

CDR3 protein: CASGALLAGVNTGELFF. DNA for the CDR3: TGTGCTAGTGGTGCCCTCCTAGCGGGAGTTAATACCGGGGAGCTGTTTTTT. The rearrangement joins TRBV12-5 to TRBJ2-2; 10 bases match TRBD2. Germline V CDR1 and CDR2: LGHNT, FRNRAP. The V segment lost 5 bases and the J segment 5 bases; nucleotides outside the gene matches: 11. This CDR3 has 17 residues. Full variable domain (remainder filled in from reference TRBV12-5 and TRBJ2-2): DARVTQTPRHKVTEMGQEVTMRCQPILGHNTVFWYRQTMMQGLELLAYFRNRAPLDDSGMPKDRFSAEMPDATLATLKIQPSEPRDSAVYFCASGALLAGVNTGELFFGEGSRLTVL.